The 23 T cell receptor beta chains given below trace back to one sample, sequenced in a study of T cell responses to AZD1222 COVID-19 vaccine. TCRdb keeps only in-frame clones here, not all; method: immunoSEQ multiplex PCR. The top ten hold 3.1% of the sample, which has over 150,000 clones, less than 90% seen once. The specimen was peripheral blood, collected on day 0 of AZD1222 vaccination. Receptors originate from an adult in good health.

This chain uses TRBV11-2 with TRBJ1-3; no definite D call. The CDR3 is 15 residues long. The germline V gene encodes CDR1 SGHAT and CDR2 FQNNGV. Trimming cost V 0 bases and J 7 bases, with 13 bases left between them. CDR3 in DNA: TGTGCCAGCAGCTTAGATCGCGGGAGCTGGAACACCATATATTTT. Translated: CASSLDRGSWNTIYF.

The sample holds a few counts of this clone. The chain combines TRBV5-8 with TRBJ1-2; D unclear. Trimming cost V 2 bases and J 7 bases, with 9 bases left between them. Germline V gene data show CDR1 as SGHTS and CDR2 as YDEGEE. The length of the CDR3 is 12 residues. In nucleotides, the CDR3 is TGTGCCAGCAGCTTTAGCGACGTTGGCTACACCTTC. Protein sequence: CASSFSDVGYTF.

The chain is built from TRBV5-6 and TRBJ2-7; D not certain. The V and J ends lost 4 bases and 3 bases respectively, with 8 bases between them. The CDR3 extends over 12 amino acids. Germline V gene data show CDR1 as SGHDT and CDR2 as YYEEEE. For the CDR3, the DNA is TGTGCCAGCAGCCTGAGGAACTACGAGCAGTACTTC. Translating it yields CASSLRNYEQYF.

The chain joins TRBV18 to TRBJ1-2; 7 bases line up with TRBD1. The germline gives CDR1 KGHSH, CDR2 LQKENI. The CDR3 is 22 amino acids. V shed 2 bases and J 4 bases; nucleotides not matched to a gene: 28. CDR3 residues: CASSPVLLNKQVNRGGSYGYTF. The CDR3 DNA sequence: TGTGCCAGCTCACCAGTTCTCCTCAACAAACAGGTAAACAGGGGTGGAAGCTATGGCTACACCTTC.

The chain is built from TRBV19 and TRBJ1-5; 7 bases fit TRBD1. Trimming at V came to 7 bases and at J to 6 bases, leaving 12 bases not matched to a gene. The CDR3 has 15 amino acids. CDR1 and CDR2 from the germline V gene are LNHDA and SQIVND (reference sequence). The CDR3 spells CASTPMTGNSQPQHF. CDR3 in DNA: TGTGCCAGTACCCCCATGACAGGGAACAGTCAGCCCCAGCATTTT.

This clone was seen only a few times. CDR3 in DNA: TGCGCCAGCAGTCAATCGAGGCCCGGAGGCTACACCTTC. The encoded protein is CASSQSRPGGYTF. This chain connects TRBV23-1 to TRBJ1-2; D remains unclear. TRBV23-1 is recorded as an ORF, its role being uncertain. The V gene lost 0 bases and the J gene lost 8 bases, with 10 bases spanning the gap. The CDR3 covers 13 residues.

J is TRBJ2-3 and V is TRBV5-1; 7 positions match TRBD2. Germline loops: CDR1 SGHRS, CDR2 YFSETQ. V was clipped by 0 bases and J by 3 bases; unmatched bases: 4. This CDR3 contains 15 residues. The CDR3 region has the DNA TGCGCCAGCAGCTTGGTAAGCGGGGTAACAGATACGCAGTATTTT. It encodes CASSLVSGVTDTQYF.

Of note for this clone: The sample holds other DNA sequences that translate to the same CDR3. This chain links TRBV7-2 with TRBJ1-4; D is ambiguous. Trimming took off 5 bases at V and 0 bases at J, with 10 bases between the two ends. Germline values: CDR1 SGHTA, CDR2 FQGNSA. The CDR3 extends over 15 amino acids. CDR3 amino acids: CASSPGDTTNEKLFF. DNA for the CDR3: TGTGCCAGCAGCCCCGGGGATACAACTAATGAAAAACTGTTTTTT.

This clone appeared a single time. The chain combines TRBV5-1 with TRBJ1-6; D gene unclear. Between the trimmed V and J ends, which lost 3 bases and 6 bases, there was a span of 16 bases. Germline V gives CDR1 SGHRS, CDR2 YFSETQ. CDR3 size: 16 residues. The CDR3 region is CASSSAPAAANSPLHF. CDR3 bases: TGCGCCAGCAGCTCGGCGCCTGCGGCGGCTAATTCACCCCTCCACTTT.

The V call is TRBV7-2, the J call TRBJ1-5; 7 nucleotides line up with TRBD1. The CDR3 sequence is 14 residues long. Per the germline V gene, CDR1 is SGHTA and CDR2 is FQGNSA. V trimming: 5 bases; J trimming: 2 bases; junction bases outside the gene matches: 3. CDR3 sequence (DNA): TGTGCCAGCAGCAACGACAGGGGCAATCAGCCCCAGCATTTT. Its protein is CASSNDRGNQPQHF.

The J gene is TRBJ1-4, the V gene TRBV24-1, with 11 bases lining up with TRBD1. Unmatched junction bases numbered 11, after V lost 7 bases and J lost 8 bases. Germline V gene sequence: CDR1 KGHDR, CDR2 SFDVKD. The CDR3 covers 16 residues. The DNA of the CDR3 is TGTGCCACCAGCGAAGACGGACAGGGGGCAGGAGAAAAACTGTTTTTT. It is translated as CATSEDGQGAGEKLFF.

This clone was seen a single time. The V call is TRBV7-9, the J call TRBJ2-7, with TRBD1 matching 7 bases. Germline V gene sequence: CDR1 SEHNR, CDR2 FQNEAQ (reference sequence). V lost 1 base to trimming and J lost 6 bases; unmatched junction nucleotides: 9. The CDR3 runs to 15 residues. CDR3 protein: CASSLETGWKGEQYF. The CDR3 DNA reads TGTGCCAGCAGCTTAGAGACAGGGTGGAAGGGCGAGCAGTACTTC. Variable domain in full (rest from reference TRBV7-9 and TRBJ2-7): DTGVSQNPRHKITKRGQNVTFRCDPISEHNRLYWYRQTLGQGPEFLTYFQNEAQLEKSRLLSDRFSAERPKGSFSTLEIQRTEQGDSAMYLCASSLETGWKGEQYFGPGTRLTVT.

The chain links TRBV5-3 to TRBJ1-2; no reliable D call. TRBV5-3 is an open reading frame, and its role is uncertain. The V and J ends lost 4 bases and 8 bases respectively, with 12 bases between them. The CDR3 contains 12 residues. CDR3 sequence: CARSLVPGGYTF. The CDR3 DNA reads TGTGCCAGAAGCCTTGTGCCGGGAGGCTACACCTTC.

The chain recombines TRBV7-4 with TRBJ1-4; D might be TRBD1 (6 bases). This CDR3 comprises 14 residues. Germline CDR1 SGHVT, CDR2 SQSDAQ. Trimming left V 0 bases short and J 6 bases short, with 8 bases between. The DNA of the CDR3 is TGTGCCAGCAGCTTAGCAGGGGGGTATGAAAAACTGTTTTTT. Residues: CASSLAGGYEKLFF.

This clone was found once. The V and J genes are TRBV18 and TRBJ1-1; D is unclear. Between the trimmed V and J ends, which lost 0 bases and 5 bases, there was a span of 7 bases. The CDR3 has 13 residues. Germline V gene data show CDR1 as KGHSH and CDR2 as LQKENI. The CDR3 reads CASSPPVGTEAFF. CDR3 sequence (DNA): TGTGCCAGCTCACCACCGGTGGGGACTGAAGCTTTCTTT. Supplemented by reference TRBV18 and TRBJ1-1, the full variable domain reads NAGVMQNPRHLVRRRGQEARLRCSPMKGHSHVYWYRQLPEEGLKFMVYLQKENIIDESGMPKERFSAEFPKEGPSILRIQQVVRGDSAAYFCASSPPVGTEAFFGQGTRLTVV.

The J gene is TRBJ1-5, the V gene TRBV19, with D tentatively TRBD1 (6 bases). Germline V gene data show CDR1 as LNHDA and CDR2 as SQIVND (reference sequence). The V end lost 3 bases, the J end lost 5 bases, and 14 bases lay between the germline ends. The CDR3 consists of 15 residues. CDR3: CASSMVTGWDQPQHF. Written as DNA, the CDR3 is TGTGCCAGTAGTATGGTCACAGGGTGGGATCAGCCCCAGCATTTT.

The rearrangement joins TRBV15 to TRBJ1-2; TRBD1 is a possible D gene (6 bases). Germline loops: CDR1 LNHNV, CDR2 YYDKDF (reference sequence). The CDR3 length is 13 residues. V lost 5 bases to trimming and J lost 2 bases, with 9 bases between them. The CDR3 here is CATSPDRNYGYTF. In DNA, the CDR3 is TGTGCCACCAGCCCAGACAGGAACTATGGCTACACCTTC.

The chain combines TRBV27 with TRBJ1-2; D unresolved. The CDR3 length is 13 residues. V lost 3 bases to trimming and J lost 3 bases, with 8 bases between them. Germline V gene data show CDR1 as MNHEY and CDR2 as SMNVEV (reference sequence). The CDR3 bases are TGTGCCAGCAGTTTCTCCGGTCACTATGGCTACACCTTC. Translating it yields CASSFSGHYGYTF.

This clone has only a few counts. This chain links TRBV10-1 with TRBJ2-2; no firm D call. Germline CDR1 WNHNN, CDR2 SYGVQD (reference sequence). V dropped 5 bases and J dropped 0 bases, with 10 bases sitting between them. The CDR3 spans 15 residues. The CDR3 DNA sequence: TGCGCCAGCAGTCCCGACGGAGCGAACACCGGGGAGCTGTTTTTT. This codes for CASSPDGANTGELFF.

The V and J genes are TRBV5-1 and TRBJ2-7; no reliable D call. The CDR3 covers 13 residues. The V gene's germline CDR1 is SGHRS and CDR2 YFSETQ. With 1 base removed from V and 1 base from J, the gap between germline ends came to 6 bases. CDR3 sequence (DNA): TGCGCCAGCAGCTTGTCCCCATCCTACGAGCAGTACTTC. Translation gives CASSLSPSYEQYF.

The V call is TRBV3-1 (or the pseudogene TRBV3-2), the J call TRBJ2-3, with unresolved D. The germline CDR1 and CDR2 sequences are LGHDT and YNNKEL (reference sequence). Trimming stripped 4 bases from V and 7 bases from J, with 15 bases between. There are 14 residues in the CDR3. The CDR3 is CASSLPLHMNTQYF. The DNA of the CDR3 is TGTGCCAGCAGCCTCCCTCTCCACATGAATACGCAGTATTTT.

The rearrangement links TRBV21-1 to TRBJ2-1; whether TRBD2, the table's D call, matches the DNA was not checked. TRBV21-1 constitutes a pseudogene. CDR3 length: 16 amino acids. The CDR3 region has the DNA TGTGCCAGCAGCGCAAAGACTAGCGAACACTACAATGAGCAGTTCTTC. Residues: CASSAKTSEHYNEQFF.

The gene calls are TRBV6-5 and TRBJ1-1; D remains unclear. The germline V gene encodes CDR1 MNHEY and CDR2 SVGAGI. The CDR3 loop spans 16 amino acids. Trimming pared 4 bases from V and 0 bases from J, leaving 15 bases between. In DNA, the CDR3 is TGTGCCAGCAGTTCGGCCTCGGCCGGCATGAACACTGAAGCTTTCTTT. Translated, it gives CASSSASAGMNTEAFF.